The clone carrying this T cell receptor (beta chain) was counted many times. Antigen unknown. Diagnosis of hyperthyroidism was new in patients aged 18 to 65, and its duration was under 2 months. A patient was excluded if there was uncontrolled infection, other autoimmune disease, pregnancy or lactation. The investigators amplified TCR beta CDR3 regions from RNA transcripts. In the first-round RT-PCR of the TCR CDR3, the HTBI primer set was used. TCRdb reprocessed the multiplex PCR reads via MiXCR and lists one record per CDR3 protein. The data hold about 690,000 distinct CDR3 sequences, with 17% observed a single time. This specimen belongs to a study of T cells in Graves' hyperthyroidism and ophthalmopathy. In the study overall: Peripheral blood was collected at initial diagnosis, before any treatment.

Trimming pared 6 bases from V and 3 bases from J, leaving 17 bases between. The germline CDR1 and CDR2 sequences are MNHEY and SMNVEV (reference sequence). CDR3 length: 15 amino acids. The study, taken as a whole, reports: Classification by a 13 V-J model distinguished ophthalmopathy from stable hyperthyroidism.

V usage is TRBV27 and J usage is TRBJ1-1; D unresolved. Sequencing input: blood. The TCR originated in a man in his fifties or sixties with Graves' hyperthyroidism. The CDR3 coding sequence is TGTGCCAGCAGCGTCTCTGGACGGCTATACACTGAAGCTTTCTTT. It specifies CASSVSGRLYTEAFF.